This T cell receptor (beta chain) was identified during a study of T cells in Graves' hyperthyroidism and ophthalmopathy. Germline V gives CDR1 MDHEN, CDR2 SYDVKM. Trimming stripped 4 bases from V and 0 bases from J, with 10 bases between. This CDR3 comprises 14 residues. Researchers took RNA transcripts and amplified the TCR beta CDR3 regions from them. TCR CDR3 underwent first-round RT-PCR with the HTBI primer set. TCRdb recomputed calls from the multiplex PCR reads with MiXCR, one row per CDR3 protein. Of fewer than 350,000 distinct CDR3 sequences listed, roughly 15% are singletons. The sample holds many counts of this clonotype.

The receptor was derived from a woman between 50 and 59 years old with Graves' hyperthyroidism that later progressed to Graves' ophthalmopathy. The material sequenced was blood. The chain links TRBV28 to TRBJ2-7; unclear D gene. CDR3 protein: CASSSPGVSYEQYF. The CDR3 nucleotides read TGTGCCAGCAGTTCCCCCGGCGTCTCCTACGAGCAGTACTTC.